The source of this TCR beta chain is a study of breast tumors, draining lymph nodes, adjacent tissues. V lost 2 bases to trimming and J lost 1 base; unmatched junction nucleotides: 3. From germline, CDR1 is DFQATT and CDR2 SNEGSKA (reference sequence). The CDR3 loop spans 14 amino acids. General study results and limits: Data fit most tumor T cells coming from lymph node, expanding in tumor. Tumor TCR diversity was below lymph nodes but above nontumor tissue. Tumor and nontumor repertoires were significantly more similar in luminal-like than in basal-like breast cancer.

Ten or more counts support this clonotype. No antigen is known for it. One entry per CDR3 protein, called by TCRdb with MiXCR from the multiplex PCR reads. The sample records some 130,000 distinct CDR3 sequences, approximately 20% being singletons. Axillary draining lymph nodes of breast cancer patients supplied the node samples. This clonotype originated in a female donor with breast cancer. Some clones in this sample may be carry-over from other donors' samples. Specimen: axillary lymph node tissue. This chain uses TRBV20-1 with TRBJ2-3, with 7 bases matching TRBD2. CDR3 DNA: TGCAGTGCTAGATCGGCGGGGGGCACAGATACGCAGTATTTT. This encodes CSARSAGGTDTQYF.